Sequencing of this T cell receptor beta chain was carried out in a study of T-cell memory formation after mild COVID-19. Study in general: Largely donor-specific TCR clusters were found. Overall study results and limits: Memory sampled before infection contained some responding clones, suggesting cross-reactive memory joined. Contracting CD4+ clones lay largely in CM and EM, with CD8+ ones residing in EMRA.

With V trimmed by 6 bases and J by 3 bases, 5 bases remained unmatched. The CDR3 spans 15 residues. Barcoded TCR alpha and TCR beta cDNA libraries with UMIs came from 5'RACE using constant-segment primers. TCRdb recomputed calls from the 5' RACE reads with MiXCR, one row per CDR3 protein. This sample yields under 250,000 distinct CDR3 sequences, of which roughly a tenth are seen a single time; approximately 3% belongs to the top ten. This clonotype came up many times. The target antigen is unknown. Material: PBMCs or a T cell subset sorted from them (not recorded which). V is TRBV12-3 or TRBV12-4 and J is TRBJ2-3; 11 bases align to TRBD2. The source of this sequence is a man in his late teens or twenties who had mild COVID-19 (a few samples of this study predate the infection). Cell type and time point are not known. CDR3 loop: CASSLASGGTDTQYF. CDR3 DNA sequence: TGTGCCAGCAGCTTGGCTAGCGGGGGGACAGATACGCAGTATTTT.